The sequence of this TCR beta chain was determined in a study of chemoradiotherapy in HPV16-positive cancers. Generated by immunoSEQ multiplex PCR, the TCRdb table keeps only in-frame clones and is missing some. In the table there are about 17,000 clones, 90% of which are singletons. V was shortened by 5 bases and J by 7 bases, with 12 bases between the two germline ends. Germline V lookup: CDR1 MNHEY, CDR2 SVGAGI. The CDR3 spans 13 residues. The specimen comprised blood, sampled from a patient who underwent chemoradiotherapy. The rearrangement joins TRBV6-5 to TRBJ1-5, with D uncertain. This sequence was found in a human donor with HPV-associated anogenital cancer. The CDR3 DNA reads TGTGCCAGCAGTACGGGATTTTGGCAGCCCCAGCATTTT. Translating gives CASSTGFWQPQHF.